Listed here are 30 T cell receptor beta chains from one sample, sequenced in a study of cytomegalovirus exposure and HLA in healthy donors. With 60 Vbeta and 13 Jbeta primers, the PCR was carried out. Some clones are missing from TCRdb's copy, which holds only in-frame ones; the method was immunoSEQ multiplex PCR. This table has over 150,000 clones, 78% appearing once. The specimen sequenced was PBMCs. Receptors originate from a woman aged 45-60 years in good health and CMV-seropositive.

The V and J genes are TRBV6-1 and TRBJ1-2; 7 bases are shared with TRBD1. This CDR3 is 15 amino acids long. Trimming at V came to 1 base and at J to 4 bases, leaving 6 bases not matched to a gene. Germline CDR1 is MNHNS and CDR2 is SASEGT. The CDR3 is CASSEEEGAGYGYTF. In DNA, the CDR3 is TGTGCCAGCAGTGAAGAAGAGGGGGCGGGCTATGGCTACACCTTC.

This sequence joins TRBV5-1 and TRBJ2-7, with 13 nucleotides matching TRBD2. J was trimmed by 0 bases and V by 2 bases; bases with no gene match: 8. The CDR3 sequence is 18 residues long. Germline V gives CDR1 SGHRS, CDR2 YFSETQ. The CDR3: CASSLTTSGGTNSYEQYF. The CDR3 DNA follows: TGCGCCAGCAGCTTAACGACTAGCGGGGGGACCAACTCCTACGAGCAGTACTTC.

This clone was seen just once. The rearrangement joins TRBV6-1 to TRBJ2-3; TRBD1 is a possible D gene (6 bases). V was trimmed by 6 bases and J by 0 bases, leaving 10 bases between them. The CDR3 spans 14 residues. Germline CDR1 is MNHNS and CDR2 is SASEGT. CDR3 coding DNA: TGTGCCAGCAGAAGGACAGCTAGCACAGATACGCAGTATTTT. The encoded protein is CASRRTASTDTQYF.

V gene TRBV6-6 combines with J gene TRBJ1-3; TRBD1 agrees at 7 bases. CDR3 length: 15 residues. The trim removed 3 bases at V and 6 bases at J, leaving 8 bases unmatched. The germline V gene encodes CDR1 MNHNY and CDR2 SVGAGI (reference sequence). Written as DNA, the CDR3 is TGTGCCAGCAGTTATACCCAGGGGGATAAAAACACCATATATTTT. Protein: CASSYTQGDKNTIYF.

The sample holds a few counts of this clone. The CDR3 coding sequence is TGTGCCAGCAGTTTGGCGGGCTATAATTCACCCCTCCACTTT. This translates into CASSLAGYNSPLHF. The rearrangement joins TRBV27 to TRBJ1-6; D not certain. This CDR3 is 14 amino acids long. CDR1 is MNHEY and CDR2 is SMNVEV in the germline V gene (reference sequence). V dropped 3 bases and J dropped 3 bases, with 6 bases sitting between them.

This clone was detected once. The rearrangement joins TRBV4-1 to TRBJ1-3; unclear D gene. The CDR3 covers 16 residues. Germline-derived CDR1 and CDR2 are MGHRA and YSYEKL. V was shortened by 1 base and J by 0 bases, with 10 bases between the two germline ends. The CDR3 DNA follows: TGCGCCAGCAGCCAAGGAAGGCGGAGCTCTGGAAACACCATATATTTT. This translates into CASSQGRRSSGNTIYF.

The chain carries TRBV27 and TRBJ1-1; TRBD1 matches 10 bases. This CDR3 comprises 18 residues. CDR1 is MNHEY, CDR2 SMNVEV, per germline (reference sequence). V shed 8 bases and J 0 bases; nucleotides not matched to a gene: 15. The CDR3 loop reads CASRALTGTGDLNTEAFF. CDR3 bases: TGTGCCAGCCGAGCCCTGACCGGGACAGGGGATTTGAACACTGAAGCTTTCTTT.

The chain has TRBV4-2 and TRBJ2-7; a weak D match, TRBD2 (7 bases). Per germline, CDR1 LGHNA and CDR2 YNFKEQ. V lost 0 bases and J 6 bases, leaving 15 bases between the germline ends. There are 15 residues in the CDR3. CDR3 sequence (DNA): TGTGCCAGCAGCCAAGAGGGAGGGGGGCCAGGCGAGCAGTACTTC. As protein: CASSQEGGGPGEQYF.

The rearrangement joins TRBV19 to TRBJ2-7, with D possibly TRBD1 on 6 matching bases. Germline CDR1 reads LNHDA; CDR2 reads SQIVND (reference sequence). Trimming took 5 bases from V and 0 from J, leaving 20 bases between them. The CDR3 has 17 amino acids. The CDR3 sequence: CASSPGTWPTVSYEQYF. The CDR3 DNA reads TGTGCCAGTAGTCCCGGGACATGGCCCACTGTCTCCTACGAGCAGTACTTC.

This clone was recorded a few times. This chain uses TRBV6-5 with TRBJ1-1, with TRBD1 identical over 7 bases. Trimming at V came to 0 bases and at J to 7 bases, leaving 8 bases not matched to a gene. CDR3 length: 15 amino acids. Per the germline V gene, CDR1 is MNHEY and CDR2 is SVGAGI. The CDR3 sequence: CASSYSPQGDGEAFF. CDR3 sequence (DNA): TGTGCCAGCAGTTACTCTCCCCAGGGGGATGGTGAAGCTTTCTTT.

This chain joins TRBV6-1 and TRBJ2-3, with TRBD2 identical over 15 bases. CDR1 is MNHNS and CDR2 is SASEGT in the germline V gene. There are 15 residues in the CDR3. The V gene end was trimmed by 4 bases and the J gene end by 4 bases; junction bases not matched to a gene: 0. The CDR3 sequence is CASSGTSGGADTQYF. The CDR3 DNA reads as TGTGCCAGCAGTGGGACTAGCGGGGGGGCAGATACGCAGTATTTT.

The rearrangement uses TRBV27 and TRBJ1-2; no clear D gene. CDR1 and CDR2 from the germline V gene are MNHEY and SMNVEV (reference sequence). The CDR3 loop spans 15 amino acids. The V end was cut by 5 bases, the J end by 6 bases, with 19 bases between. CDR3 nucleotides: TGTGCCAGCAGTCAAGCAGGACTTGTAAAGGATGGCTACACCTTC. It translates to CASSQAGLVKDGYTF.

The chain recombines TRBV7-3 with TRBJ2-7; TRBD1 matches 12 bases. The J segment lost 5 bases and the V segment lost 3 bases, leaving 5 bases of the junction unmatched. Germline V gives CDR1 SGHTA, CDR2 FQGTGA. The CDR3 consists of 15 residues. CDR3 in DNA: TGTGCCAGCAGCTTCACCGGGACAGGGGGCCACGAGCAGTACTTC. Its translation: CASSFTGTGGHEQYF. Variable domain in full (rest from reference TRBV7-3 and TRBJ2-7): GAGVSQTPSNKVTEKGKYVELRCDPISGHTALYWYRQSLGQGPEFLIYFQGTGAADDSGLPNDRFFAVRPEGSVSTLKIQRTERGDSAVYLCASSFTGTGGHEQYFGPGTRLTVT.

This rearrangement joins TRBV30 to TRBJ2-2; TRBD2 matches 7 bases. The CDR3 loop spans 12 amino acids. The trim removed 6 bases at V and 5 bases at J, leaving 3 bases unmatched. Germline loops: CDR1 GTSNPN, CDR2 SVGIG (reference sequence). This CDR3 is CACPRGTGELFF. In nucleotides, the CDR3 is TGTGCCTGTCCGCGGGGGACCGGGGAGCTGTTTTTT. The full variable domain, in which reference TRBV30 and TRBJ2-2 provide the parts outside the CDR3, is SQTIHQWPATLVQPVGSPLSLECTVEGTSNPNLYWYRQAAGRGLQLLFYSVGIGQISSEVPQNLSASRPQDRQFILSSKKLLLSDSGFYLCACPRGTGELFFGEGSRLTVL.

The chain employs TRBV29-1 and TRBJ2-2, with 7 bases lining up with TRBD1. The CDR3 has 14 amino acids. V lost 7 bases and J lost 4; bases outside the gene matches: 9. CDR1 is SQVTM, CDR2 ANQGSEA, per germline. CDR3 protein: CSGTGERGTGELFF. DNA for the CDR3: TGCAGCGGAACAGGGGAAAGGGGCACCGGGGAGCTGTTTTTT.

For the CDR3, the DNA is TGTGCCAGCAGTTTAGGGGCAGGACCCTACGAGCAGTACTTC. Translation gives CASSLGAGPYEQYF. The chain uses TRBV6-6 and TRBJ2-7, with a tentative D call TRBD1 (5 bases). Germline V gene data show CDR1 as MNHNY and CDR2 as SVGAGI (reference sequence). The V and J ends lost 4 bases and 2 bases respectively, with 12 bases between them. The CDR3 covers 14 residues.

The chain carries TRBV27 and TRBJ2-2, with TRBD2 matching 10 bases. CDR3 size: 16 residues. Germline CDR1 is MNHEY and CDR2 is SMNVEV (reference sequence). The V and J ends lost 7 bases and 2 bases, in that order; junction bases with no gene match: 7. The CDR3 spells CASISGGELNTGELFF. Written as DNA, the CDR3 is TGTGCCAGCATCAGCGGGGGGGAATTAAACACCGGGGAGCTGTTTTTT.

CDR3 nucleotides: TGTGCCAGCAGCTATTTCGCGGATCAGCCCCAGCATTTT. Protein sequence: CASSYFADQPQHF. The chain carries TRBV7-8 and TRBJ1-5, with D unresolved. The CDR3 spans 13 residues. Trimming pared 4 bases from V and 5 bases from J, leaving 9 bases between. CDR1 is SGHVS, CDR2 FQNEAQ, per germline. The full variable domain, in which reference TRBV7-8 and TRBJ1-5 provide the parts outside the CDR3, is GAGVSQSPRYKVAKRGQDVALRCDPISGHVSLFWYQQALGQGPEFLTYFQNEAQLDKSGLPSDRFFAERPEGSVSTLKIQRTQQEDSAVYLCASSYFADQPQHFGDGTRLSIL.

This clone was recorded a few times. The V gene is TRBV7-9, the J gene TRBJ2-5; no reliable D call. The CDR3 extends over 14 amino acids. In germline, CDR1 is SEHNR, CDR2 FQNEAQ (reference sequence). The V gene lost 2 bases and the J gene lost 1 base, with 8 bases spanning the gap. The CDR3 DNA is TGTGCCAGCAGCTTATCAGAACCCCAAGAGACCCAGTACTTC. Protein product: CASSLSEPQETQYF.

This clone was seen a single time. This chain's CDR3 is CASSPGGYYNEQFF. CDR3 nucleotide sequence: TGTGCCAGCAGCCCCGGGGGTTACTACAATGAGCAGTTCTTC. The chain uses TRBV7-3 and TRBJ2-1; tentative D call: TRBD2 (6 bases). V lost 5 bases and J lost 3, with 11 bases in between. This CDR3 has 14 amino acids. The V gene's germline CDR1 is SGHTA and CDR2 FQGTGA.

The genes are TRBV10-3 and TRBJ2-3; 14 bases agree with TRBD2. The V and J ends lost 6 bases and 3 bases, in that order; junction bases with no gene match: 5. The CDR3 contains 16 residues. Germline loops: CDR1 ENHRY, CDR2 SYGVKD. CDR3 sequence reads: CAIRGLAGDSTDTQYF. The CDR3, as DNA: TGTGCCATCAGGGGACTAGCGGGGGATTCAACAGATACGCAGTATTTT.

CDR3 residues: CASSPIYEQYF. CDR3 DNA sequence: TGTGCCAGCAGCCCTATTTACGAGCAGTACTTC. V usage is TRBV7-9 and J usage is TRBJ2-7; D gene unclear. This CDR3 comprises 11 residues. Looked up from germline, CDR1 is SEHNR and CDR2 is FQNEAQ (reference sequence). The V end lost 5 bases, the J end lost 4 bases, and 6 bases lay between the germline ends.

This clone has more than one count but fewer than ten. The V call is TRBV6-1, the J call TRBJ1-1; 7 nucleotides match TRBD1. J gave up 2 bases and V 5 bases, and 5 bases lay outside the gene matches. This CDR3 is built from 14 residues. Germline V gene sequence: CDR1 MNHNS, CDR2 SASEGT. The CDR3 coding sequence is TGTGCCAGCAGTCAGGGACAGCTAAACACTGAAGCTTTCTTT. This sequence encodes CASSQGQLNTEAFF.

The gene calls are TRBV29-1 and TRBJ1-3, with 9 bases that match TRBD1. CDR1 SQVTM and CDR2 ANQGSEA come from the germline V gene. The CDR3 loop spans 16 amino acids. Trimming at V came to 5 bases and at J to 0 bases, leaving 8 bases not matched to a gene. For the CDR3, the DNA is TGCAGCGTTCGGCGGACAGGGGTAGACTCTGGAAACACCATATATTTT. This codes for CSVRRTGVDSGNTIYF.

The CDR3 sequence: CASSDIRPDGEQFF. CDR3 nucleotides: TGTGCCAGCAGTGATATCAGGCCTGACGGTGAGCAGTTCTTC. The chain couples TRBV6-1 to TRBJ2-1; no firm D call. CDR1 is MNHNS, CDR2 SASEGT, per germline. This CDR3 is 14 amino acids long. Trimming pared 3 bases from V and 9 bases from J, leaving 15 bases between.

The CDR3 DNA reads TGTGCCAGCAGCTTAGGGTGGGAGCGGGGGCGGGCGAATGAGCAGTTCTTC. Amino acids: CASSLGWERGRANEQFF. The chain combines TRBV11-2 with TRBJ2-1; 8 bases match TRBD2. After removal of 1 base from V and 7 bases from J, the junction contained 12 bases not matched to a gene. The CDR3 has 17 amino acids. CDR1 is SGHAT and CDR2 is FQNNGV in the germline V gene.

This sequence joins TRBV7-8 and TRBJ1-6; 10 bases line up with TRBD1. Germline CDR1 SGHVS, CDR2 FQNEAQ. The CDR3 consists of 15 residues. The ends lost 4 bases at V and 9 bases at J; junction bases unmatched: 6. Written as DNA, the CDR3 is TGTGCCAGCAGCTCGGGGACAGGGGATCGTTCACCCCTCCACTTT. As protein: CASSSGTGDRSPLHF.

The chain joins TRBV6-5 to TRBJ2-2; 8 bases line up with TRBD1. V shed 2 bases, J shed 4 bases, and the junction held 3 bases outside the gene matches. The V gene's germline CDR1 is MNHEY and CDR2 SVGAGI. The CDR3 runs 15 residues. CDR3 nucleotide sequence: TGTGCCAGCAGTTACGTACAGGGGGGCACCGGGGAGCTGTTTTTT. This gives the protein CASSYVQGGTGELFF.

CDR3 protein: CASSQGAGGGYTF. The CDR3 coding sequence is TGTGCCAGTAGTCAGGGGGCGGGCGGTGGCTACACCTTC. This chain uses TRBV19 with TRBJ1-2; 8 bases align to TRBD1. The V gene end was trimmed by 5 bases and the J gene end by 7 bases; junction bases not matched to a gene: 6. Germline V gene data show CDR1 as LNHDA and CDR2 as SQIVND (reference sequence). The CDR3 loop spans 13 amino acids.

The chain uses TRBV6-5 and TRBJ2-7; 9 nucleotides match TRBD2. CDR1 and CDR2 from the germline V gene are MNHEY and SVGAGI. The CDR3 contains 14 residues. Trimming at V came to 6 bases and at J to 5 bases, leaving 8 bases not matched to a gene. CDR3 nucleotide sequence: TGTGCCAGCAGCTCCGAGCGGGGGGCCGACGAGCAGTACTTC. Protein product: CASSSERGADEQYF.